This T cell receptor beta chain derives from a study of tumor-infiltrating lymphocytes in primary liver carcinoma. The wider study: There were tumors of stage T1-T3 N0M0, each 4.2 to 10 cm across. Overall study results and limits: It was tumor-adjacent and tumor-blood pairs that overlapped less than tumor region pairs did.

A constant-region primer served to make TCR beta cDNA from about 490 ng total RNA. The TCR beta library was amplified through three nested multiplex PCR rounds in a modified ARM-PCR procedure. TRBV1-TRBV30 forward and Cbeta reverse primers drove the first two roughly 10-cycle rounds. TCRdb redid the calling of the multiplex PCR reads with MiXCR, one entry per CDR3 protein. The sample holds around 88,000 distinct CDR3 sequences, less than 70% seen once. Co-extraction of RNA and DNA was performed on about 18-30 mg of unsorted bulk tissue. Chronic HBV infection was present, with no prior treatment. This clonotype came up a few times. The antigen is unknown. The trim removed 3 bases at V and 11 bases at J, leaving 6 bases unmatched. The CDR3 has 15 residues. From germline, CDR1 is SGHTA and CDR2 FQGNSA.

The sequenced sample was tumor-adjacent normal liver tissue. The sequence was collected from a man aged 40-49 years with primary liver carcinoma and hepatitis B virus infection. The chain is built from TRBV7-2 and TRBJ1-6; TRBD1 aligns across 11 bases. For the CDR3, the DNA is TGTGCCAGCAGCTTCCGGACAGGGGGCTTGGCACCCCTCCACTTT. Translated, it gives CASSFRTGGLAPLHF.